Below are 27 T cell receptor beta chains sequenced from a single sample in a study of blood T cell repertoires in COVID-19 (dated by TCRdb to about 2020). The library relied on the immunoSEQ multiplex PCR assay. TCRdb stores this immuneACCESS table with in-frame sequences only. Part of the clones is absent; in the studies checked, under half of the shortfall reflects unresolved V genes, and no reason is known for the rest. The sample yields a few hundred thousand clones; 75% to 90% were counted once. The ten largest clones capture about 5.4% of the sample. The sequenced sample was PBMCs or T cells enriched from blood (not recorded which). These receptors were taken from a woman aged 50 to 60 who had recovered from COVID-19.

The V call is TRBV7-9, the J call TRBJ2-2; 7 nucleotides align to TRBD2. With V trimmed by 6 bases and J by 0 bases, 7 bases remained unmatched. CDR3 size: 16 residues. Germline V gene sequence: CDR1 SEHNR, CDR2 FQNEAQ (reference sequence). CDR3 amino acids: CASRGSAGANTGELFF. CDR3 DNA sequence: TGTGCCAGCAGGGGTAGTGCGGGGGCGAACACCGGGGAGCTGTTTTTT.

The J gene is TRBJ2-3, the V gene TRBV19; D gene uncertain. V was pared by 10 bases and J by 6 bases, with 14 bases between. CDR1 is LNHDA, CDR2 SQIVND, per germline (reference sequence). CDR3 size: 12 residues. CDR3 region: CATSRGMDTQYF. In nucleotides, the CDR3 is TGTGCCACCTCGAGAGGTATGGATACGCAGTATTTT.

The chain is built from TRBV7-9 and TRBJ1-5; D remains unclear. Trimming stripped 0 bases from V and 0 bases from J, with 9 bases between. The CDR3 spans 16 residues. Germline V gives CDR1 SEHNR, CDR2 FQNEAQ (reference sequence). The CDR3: CASSLASVNSNQPQHF. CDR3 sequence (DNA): TGTGCCAGCAGCTTAGCGTCCGTTAATAGCAATCAGCCCCAGCATTTT.

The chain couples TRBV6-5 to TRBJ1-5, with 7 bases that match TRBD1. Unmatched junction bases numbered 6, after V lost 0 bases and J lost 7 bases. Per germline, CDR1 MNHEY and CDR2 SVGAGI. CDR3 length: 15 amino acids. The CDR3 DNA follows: TGTGCCAGCAGTTACTCGAGACAGGGTCAACAGCCCCAGCATTTT. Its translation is CASSYSRQGQQPQHF.

CDR3 region: CASSSRRLDSNQPQHF. In nucleotides, the CDR3 is TGTGCCAGTAGCTCGCGAAGACTTGATAGCAATCAGCCCCAGCATTTT. The genes are TRBV19 and TRBJ1-5; D is uncertain. This CDR3 spans 16 amino acids. Trimming took off 6 bases at V and 0 bases at J, with 15 bases between the two ends. The germline V gene has CDR1 LNHDA and CDR2 SQIVND (reference sequence). The whole variable domain, remainder taken from reference TRBV19 and TRBJ1-5, is DGGITQSPKYLFRKEGQNVTLSCEQNLNHDAMYWYRQDPGQGLRLIYYSQIVNDFQKGDIAEGYSVSREKKESFPLTVTSAQKNPTAFYLCASSSRRLDSNQPQHFGDGTRLSIL.

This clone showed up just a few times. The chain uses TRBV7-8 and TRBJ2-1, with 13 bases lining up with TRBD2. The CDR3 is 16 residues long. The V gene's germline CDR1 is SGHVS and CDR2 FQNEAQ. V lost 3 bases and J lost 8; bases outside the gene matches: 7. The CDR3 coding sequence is TGTGCCAGCAGCTTCACTAGCGGGAGGGCCCTCGATGAGCAGTTCTTC. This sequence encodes CASSFTSGRALDEQFF.

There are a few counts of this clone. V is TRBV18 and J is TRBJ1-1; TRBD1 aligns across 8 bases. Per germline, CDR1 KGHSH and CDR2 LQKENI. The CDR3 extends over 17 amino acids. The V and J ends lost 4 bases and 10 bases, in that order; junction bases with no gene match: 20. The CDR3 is CASSHAYGRGRGERAFF. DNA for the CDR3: TGTGCCAGCTCACACGCTTATGGCAGGGGGCGCGGGGAGAGAGCTTTCTTT.

The DNA for the CDR3 is TGTGCCATCCAAGACAGGGTAGCCTATGGCTACACCTTC. Its protein is CAIQDRVAYGYTF. The V call is TRBV10-3, the J call TRBJ1-2; TRBD1 matches 7 bases. The CDR3 extends over 13 amino acids. CDR1 and CDR2 (germline): ENHRY, SYGVKD. The junction had 7 bases not matched to a gene; V was cut back by 8 bases and J by 4 bases.

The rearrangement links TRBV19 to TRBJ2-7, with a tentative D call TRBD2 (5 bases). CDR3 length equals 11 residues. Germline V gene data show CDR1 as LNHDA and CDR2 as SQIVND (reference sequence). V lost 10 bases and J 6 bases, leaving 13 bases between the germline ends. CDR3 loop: CATTVAGEQYF. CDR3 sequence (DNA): TGTGCCACCACCGTGGCGGGCGAGCAGTACTTC.

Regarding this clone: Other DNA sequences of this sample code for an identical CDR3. The CDR3 bases are TGCAGTGCCCGAGGACAGACTGAAGCTTTCTTT. This codes for CSARGQTEAFF. The rearrangement joins TRBV20-1 to TRBJ1-1, with D tentatively TRBD1 (6 bases). Germline CDR1 and CDR2: DFQATT and SNEGSKA (reference sequence). Trimming took 6 bases from V and 5 from J, leaving 10 bases between them. CDR3 length equals 11 residues.

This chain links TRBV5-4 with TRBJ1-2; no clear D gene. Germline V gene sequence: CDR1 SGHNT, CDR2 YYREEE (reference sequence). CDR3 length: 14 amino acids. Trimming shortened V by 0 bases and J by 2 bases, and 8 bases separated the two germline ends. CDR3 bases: TGTGCCAGCAGCTTGGTTCAGGAAAACTATGGCTACACCTTC. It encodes CASSLVQENYGYTF.

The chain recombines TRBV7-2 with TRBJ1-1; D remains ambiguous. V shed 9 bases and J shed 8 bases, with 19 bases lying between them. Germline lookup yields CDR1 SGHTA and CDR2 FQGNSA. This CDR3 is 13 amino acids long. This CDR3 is CASKWELGPEAFF. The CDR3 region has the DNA TGTGCCAGTAAATGGGAGTTAGGCCCAGAAGCTTTCTTT.

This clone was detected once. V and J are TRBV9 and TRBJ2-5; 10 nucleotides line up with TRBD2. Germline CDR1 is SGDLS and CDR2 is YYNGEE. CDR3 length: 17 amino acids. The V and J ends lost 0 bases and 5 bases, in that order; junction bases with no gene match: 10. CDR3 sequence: CASSVGSRAGGPETQYF. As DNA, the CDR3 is TGTGCCAGCAGCGTAGGAAGCAGAGCGGGAGGGCCGGAGACCCAGTACTTC.

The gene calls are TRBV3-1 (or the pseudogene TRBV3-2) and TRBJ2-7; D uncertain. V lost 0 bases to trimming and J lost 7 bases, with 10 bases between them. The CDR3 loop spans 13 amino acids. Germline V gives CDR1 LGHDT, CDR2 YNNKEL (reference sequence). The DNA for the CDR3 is TGTGCCAGCAGCCAAGATGGCTCGGGTGAGCAGTACTTC. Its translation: CASSQDGSGEQYF.

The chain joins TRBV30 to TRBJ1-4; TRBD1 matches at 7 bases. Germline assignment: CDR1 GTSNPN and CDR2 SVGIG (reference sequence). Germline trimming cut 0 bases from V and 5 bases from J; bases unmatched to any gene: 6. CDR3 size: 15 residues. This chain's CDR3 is CAWSVRRGGNEKLFF. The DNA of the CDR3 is TGTGCCTGGAGTGTACGTCGAGGGGGCAATGAAAAACTGTTTTTT.

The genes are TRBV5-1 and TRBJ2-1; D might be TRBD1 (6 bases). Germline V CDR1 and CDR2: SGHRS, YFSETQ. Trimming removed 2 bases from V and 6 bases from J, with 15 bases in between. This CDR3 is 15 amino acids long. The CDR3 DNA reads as TGCGCCAGCAGCTTCCAGGGGCTACAAACCAATGAGCAGTTCTTC. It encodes CASSFQGLQTNEQFF.

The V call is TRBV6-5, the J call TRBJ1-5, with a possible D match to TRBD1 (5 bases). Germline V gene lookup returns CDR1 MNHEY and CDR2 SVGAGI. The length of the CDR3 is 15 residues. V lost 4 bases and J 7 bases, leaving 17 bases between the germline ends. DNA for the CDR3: TGTGCCAGCAGTTCGTCGTCAGGGTTGGGCCAGCCCCAGCATTTT. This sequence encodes CASSSSSGLGQPQHF.

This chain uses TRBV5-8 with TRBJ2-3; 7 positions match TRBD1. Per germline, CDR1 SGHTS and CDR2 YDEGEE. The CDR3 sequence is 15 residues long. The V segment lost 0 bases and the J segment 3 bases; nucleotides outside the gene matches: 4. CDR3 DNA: TGTGCCAGCAGCTTGGAAGGACAGGCGACAGATACGCAGTATTTT. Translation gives CASSLEGQATDTQYF.

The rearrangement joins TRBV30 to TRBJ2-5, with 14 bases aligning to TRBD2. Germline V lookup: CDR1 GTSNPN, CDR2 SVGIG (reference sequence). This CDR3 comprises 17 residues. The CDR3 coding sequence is TGTGGGGTCGTCGGGACTAGCGGGAGCGGTCGTCAGGAGACCCAGTACTTC. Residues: CGVVGTSGSGRQETQYF.

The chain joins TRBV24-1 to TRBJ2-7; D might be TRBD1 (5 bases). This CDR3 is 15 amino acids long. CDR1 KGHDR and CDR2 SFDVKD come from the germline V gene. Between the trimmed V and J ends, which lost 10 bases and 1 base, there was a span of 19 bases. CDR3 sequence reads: CATPSHRRTSYEQYF. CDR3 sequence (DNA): TGTGCCACTCCCTCTCACAGGAGAACTTCCTACGAGCAGTACTTC.

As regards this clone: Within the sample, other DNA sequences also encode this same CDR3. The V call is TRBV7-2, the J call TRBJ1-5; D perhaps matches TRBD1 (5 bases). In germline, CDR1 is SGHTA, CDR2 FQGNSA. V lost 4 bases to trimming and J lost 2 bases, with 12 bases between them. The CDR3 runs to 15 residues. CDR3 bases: TGTGCCAGCAGCTCCCAAGGGGCTGGCAATCAGCCCCAGCATTTT. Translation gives CASSSQGAGNQPQHF.

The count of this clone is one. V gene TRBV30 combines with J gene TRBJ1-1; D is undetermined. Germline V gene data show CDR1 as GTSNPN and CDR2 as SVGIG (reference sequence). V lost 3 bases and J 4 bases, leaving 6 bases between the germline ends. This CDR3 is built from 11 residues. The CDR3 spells CAWSRGTEAFF. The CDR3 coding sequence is TGTGCCTGGAGCCGGGGCACTGAAGCTTTCTTT.

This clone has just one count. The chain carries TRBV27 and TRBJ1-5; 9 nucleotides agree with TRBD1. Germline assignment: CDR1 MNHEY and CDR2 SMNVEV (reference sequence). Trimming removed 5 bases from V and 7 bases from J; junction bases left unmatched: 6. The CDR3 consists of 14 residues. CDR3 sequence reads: CASSPLQGAQPQHF. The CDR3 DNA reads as TGTGCCAGCAGTCCCCTACAGGGGGCCCAGCCCCAGCATTTT.

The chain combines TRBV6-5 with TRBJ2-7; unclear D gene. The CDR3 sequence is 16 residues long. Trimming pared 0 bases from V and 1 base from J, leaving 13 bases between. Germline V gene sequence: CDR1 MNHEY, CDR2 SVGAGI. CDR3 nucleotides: TGTGCCAGCAGTTACTCTCCACTAACTTTTTCCTACGAGCAGTACTTC. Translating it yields CASSYSPLTFSYEQYF.

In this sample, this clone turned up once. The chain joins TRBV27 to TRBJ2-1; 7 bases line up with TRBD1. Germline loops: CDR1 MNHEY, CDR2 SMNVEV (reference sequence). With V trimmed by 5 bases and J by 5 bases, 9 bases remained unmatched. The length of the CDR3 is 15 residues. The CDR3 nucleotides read TGTGCCAGCAGTATTACAGGGGACCGAAACAATGAGCAGTTCTTC. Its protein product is CASSITGDRNNEQFF.

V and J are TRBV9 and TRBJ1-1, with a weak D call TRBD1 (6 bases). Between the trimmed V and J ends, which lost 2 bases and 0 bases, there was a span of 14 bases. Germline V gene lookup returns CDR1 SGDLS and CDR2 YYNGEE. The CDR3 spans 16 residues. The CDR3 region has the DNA TGTGCCAGCAGCGTCGACGACAGGCGGATGAACACTGAAGCTTTCTTT. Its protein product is CASSVDDRRMNTEAFF.

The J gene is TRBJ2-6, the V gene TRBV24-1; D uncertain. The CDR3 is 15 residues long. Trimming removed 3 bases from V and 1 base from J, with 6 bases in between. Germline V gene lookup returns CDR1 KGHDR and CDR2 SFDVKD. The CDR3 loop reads CATSDTGSGANVLTF. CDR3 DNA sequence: TGTGCCACCAGTGATACGGGTTCTGGGGCCAACGTCCTGACTTTC.